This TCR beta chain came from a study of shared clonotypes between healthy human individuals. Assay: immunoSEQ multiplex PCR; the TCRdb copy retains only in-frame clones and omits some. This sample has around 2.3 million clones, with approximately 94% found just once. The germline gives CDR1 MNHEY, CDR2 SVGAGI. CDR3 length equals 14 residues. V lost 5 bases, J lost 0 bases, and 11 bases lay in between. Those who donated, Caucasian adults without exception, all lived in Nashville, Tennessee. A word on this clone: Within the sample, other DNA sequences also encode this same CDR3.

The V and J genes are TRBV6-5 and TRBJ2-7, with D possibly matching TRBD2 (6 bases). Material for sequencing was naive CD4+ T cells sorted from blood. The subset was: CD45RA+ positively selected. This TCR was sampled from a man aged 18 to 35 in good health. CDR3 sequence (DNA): TGTGCCAGCAGTCCCGCCGGGGGCTCCTACGAGCAGTACTTC. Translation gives CASSPAGGSYEQYF.